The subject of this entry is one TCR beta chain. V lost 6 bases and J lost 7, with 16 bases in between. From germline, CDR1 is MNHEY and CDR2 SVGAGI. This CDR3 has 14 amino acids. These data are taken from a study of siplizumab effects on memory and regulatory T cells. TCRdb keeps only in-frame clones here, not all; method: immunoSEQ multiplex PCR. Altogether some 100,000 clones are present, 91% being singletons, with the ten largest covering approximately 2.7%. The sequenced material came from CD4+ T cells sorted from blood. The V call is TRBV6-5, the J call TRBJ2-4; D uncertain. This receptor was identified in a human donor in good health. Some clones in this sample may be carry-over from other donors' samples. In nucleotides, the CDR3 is TGTGCCAGCAGGCCTATTTTGGGTTTGAACATTCAGTACTTC. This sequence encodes CASRPILGLNIQYF.